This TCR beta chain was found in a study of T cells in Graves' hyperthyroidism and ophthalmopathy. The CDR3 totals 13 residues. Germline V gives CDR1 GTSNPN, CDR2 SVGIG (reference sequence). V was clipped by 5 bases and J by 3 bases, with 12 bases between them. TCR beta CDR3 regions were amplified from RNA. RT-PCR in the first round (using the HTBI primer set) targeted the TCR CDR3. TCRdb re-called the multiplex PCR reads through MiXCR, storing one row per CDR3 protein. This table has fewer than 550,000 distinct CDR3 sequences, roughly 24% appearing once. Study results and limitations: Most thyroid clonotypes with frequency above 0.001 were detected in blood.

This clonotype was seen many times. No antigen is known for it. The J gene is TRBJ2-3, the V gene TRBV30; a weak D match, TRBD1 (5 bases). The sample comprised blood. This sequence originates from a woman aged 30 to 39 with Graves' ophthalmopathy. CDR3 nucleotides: TGTGCCTGGGTTGGGCAGGGAACAGATACGCAGTATTTT. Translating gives CAWVGQGTDTQYF.